A selection of T cell receptor beta chains follows, all from one sample in a study of T cell responses to AZD1222 COVID-19 vaccine. This table comes from immunoSEQ multiplex PCR, and its TCRdb copy is limited to in-frame clones, with some not included. The repertoire holds about 110,000 clones, with around 87% as singletons. The sequencing here drew on peripheral blood, taken on day 0 of AZD1222 vaccination. Source of these receptors: an adult in good health. Each CDR3 is given with its conserved first and last residue. The order of the fields is V gene, J gene, D gene, clone size, CDR3 protein, CDR3 DNA. A D gene is named only where the DNA matches it firmly. Clone size appears in some rows only: once, few, many, or a class for an expanded clone.

V gene: TRBV19; J gene: TRBJ2-5; D gene: -; clone size: -; CDR3 protein: CASSIVAQGEETQYF; CDR3 DNA: TGTGCCAGTAGTATAGTGGCACAGGGTGAGGAGACCCAGTACTTC
V gene: TRBV6-1; J gene: TRBJ2-7; D gene: TRBD2; clone size: -; CDR3 protein: CASSEGGGGSYEQYF; CDR3 DNA: TGTGCCAGCAGTGAAGGGGGCGGGGGCTCCTACGAGCAGTACTTC
V gene: TRBV14; J gene: TRBJ1-1; D gene: -; clone size: -; CDR3 protein: CASSHPVYGVKTEAFF; CDR3 DNA: TGTGCCAGCAGCCATCCCGTCTACGGGGTTAAAACTGAAGCTTTCTTT
V gene: TRBV12-3/TRBV12-4; J gene: TRBJ1-6; D gene: TRBD1; clone size: -; CDR3 protein: CASRPTGDSPLHF; CDR3 DNA: TGTGCCAGCAGACCCACAGGGGATTCACCCCTCCACTTT
V gene: TRBV5-4; J gene: TRBJ1-6; D gene: -; clone size: -; CDR3 protein: CASSLRANYNSPLHF; CDR3 DNA: TGTGCCAGCAGCTTGAGGGCGAACTATAATTCACCCCTCCACTTT
V gene: TRBV6-5; J gene: TRBJ2-2; D gene: -; clone size: -; CDR3 protein: CASKLGYTGELFF; CDR3 DNA: TGTGCCAGCAAGTTAGGGTACACCGGGGAGCTGTTTTTT
V gene: TRBV7-7; J gene: TRBJ2-1; D gene: TRBD2; clone size: once; CDR3 protein: CASSLASWTSGGRNEQFF; CDR3 DNA: TGTGCCAGCAGCTTAGCCTCGTGGACTAGCGGGGGAAGGAATGAGCAGTTCTTC
V gene: TRBV2; J gene: TRBJ1-6; D gene: -; clone size: -; CDR3 protein: CASSEGREFYNSPLHF; CDR3 DNA: TGTGCCAGCAGTGAGGGCAGGGAGTTCTATAATTCACCCCTCCACTTT
V gene: TRBV7-8; J gene: TRBJ2-2; D gene: -; clone size: -; CDR3 protein: CASTPRGHTGELFF; CDR3 DNA: TGTGCCAGCACCCCCCGGGGTCACACCGGGGAGCTGTTTTTT
V gene: TRBV5-1; J gene: TRBJ1-4; D gene: -; clone size: -; CDR3 protein: CASSLSGVNEKLFF; CDR3 DNA: TGCGCCAGCAGCTTGTCGGGGGTTAATGAAAAACTGTTTTTT
V gene: TRBV7-9; J gene: TRBJ2-7; D gene: -; clone size: -; CDR3 protein: CASASAYEQYF; CDR3 DNA: TGTGCCAGCGCTAGCGCCTACGAGCAGTACTTC
V gene: TRBV5-6; J gene: TRBJ2-1; D gene: -; clone size: -; CDR3 protein: CASSLSGGDEQFF; CDR3 DNA: TGTGCCAGCAGCTTGAGCGGAGGGGATGAGCAGTTCTTC
V gene: TRBV7-6; J gene: TRBJ2-2; D gene: TRBD1; clone size: -; CDR3 protein: CASSQRTGFAGELFF; CDR3 DNA: TGTGCCAGCAGCCAACGGACAGGGTTTGCCGGGGAGCTGTTTTTT
V gene: TRBV2; J gene: TRBJ1-1; D gene: -; clone size: -; CDR3 protein: CASRPGYGEAFF; CDR3 DNA: TGTGCCAGCAGGCCGGGGTACGGTGAAGCTTTCTTT
V gene: TRBV6-5; J gene: TRBJ1-5; D gene: TRBD1; clone size: few; CDR3 protein: CASSFRQGRNQPQHF; CDR3 DNA: TGTGCCAGCAGTTTCAGACAGGGGCGCAATCAGCCCCAGCATTTT
V gene: TRBV30; J gene: TRBJ1-4; D gene: -; clone size: -; CDR3 protein: CAWSKQGEKLFF; CDR3 DNA: TGTGCCTGGAGCAAACAAGGGGAAAAACTGTTTTTT
V gene: TRBV7-2; J gene: TRBJ2-1; D gene: -; clone size: -; CDR3 protein: CASSLGTSNEQFF; CDR3 DNA: TGTGCCAGCAGCTTAGGGACCTCAAATGAGCAGTTCTTC
V gene: TRBV3-1/TRBV3-2; J gene: TRBJ2-7; D gene: -; clone size: -; CDR3 protein: CASSQDIRSEQYF; CDR3 DNA: TGTGCCAGCAGCCAAGATATAAGGTCCGAGCAGTACTTC
V gene: TRBV5-1; J gene: TRBJ2-1; D gene: TRBD2; clone size: -; CDR3 protein: CASSLSLSGGSNEQFF; CDR3 DNA: TGCGCCAGCAGCTTGTCCCTTAGCGGGGGTTCCAATGAGCAGTTCTTC
V gene: TRBV5-5; J gene: TRBJ1-1; D gene: -; clone size: -; CDR3 protein: CASSRSRTGIEAFF; CDR3 DNA: TGTGCCAGCAGCCGAAGTCGGACGGGGATTGAAGCTTTCTTT
V gene: TRBV9; J gene: TRBJ2-5; D gene: -; clone size: -; CDR3 protein: CASSVADTQETQYF; CDR3 DNA: TGTGCCAGCAGCGTAGCGGACACCCAAGAGACCCAGTACTTC
V gene: TRBV25-1; J gene: TRBJ1-4; D gene: -; clone size: once; CDR3 protein: CASSLARTTNERLFF; CDR3 DNA: TGTGCCAGCAGTCTGGCGCGGACAACTAATGAAAGACTGTTTTTT
V gene: TRBV6-5; J gene: TRBJ2-4; D gene: -; clone size: -; CDR3 protein: CASGLNIQYF; CDR3 DNA: TGTGCCAGTGGTTTAAACATTCAGTACTTC
V gene: TRBV2; J gene: TRBJ2-7; D gene: -; clone size: -; CDR3 protein: CARSPGYGSYEQYF; CDR3 DNA: TGTGCCAGAAGCCCGGGGTACGGCTCCTACGAGCAGTACTTC
V gene: TRBV6-5; J gene: TRBJ1-1; D gene: -; clone size: -; CDR3 protein: CASTPGGSGTEAFF; CDR3 DNA: TGTGCCAGCACTCCTGGGGGGAGTGGAACTGAAGCTTTCTTT
V gene: TRBV4-2; J gene: TRBJ1-2; D gene: -; clone size: -; CDR3 protein: CASSQDQGPYGYTF; CDR3 DNA: TGTGCCAGCAGCCAAGATCAGGGCCCCTATGGCTACACCTTC
V gene: TRBV2; J gene: TRBJ1-1; D gene: -; clone size: -; CDR3 protein: CASSRPGTEAFF; CDR3 DNA: TGTGCCAGCAGCCGTCCCGGGACAGAAGCTTTCTTT
V gene: TRBV10-2; J gene: TRBJ2-5; D gene: TRBD1; clone size: -; CDR3 protein: CASSHRGTQETQYF; CDR3 DNA: TGCGCCAGCAGTCACAGGGGAACCCAAGAGACCCAGTACTTC
V gene: TRBV29-1; J gene: TRBJ2-7; D gene: -; clone size: once; CDR3 protein: CSVEVGGRYEQYF; CDR3 DNA: TGCAGCGTTGAAGTCGGGGGTCGCTACGAGCAGTACTTC
V gene: TRBV27; J gene: TRBJ1-2; D gene: -; clone size: -; CDR3 protein: CASSASGSSYGYTF; CDR3 DNA: TGTGCCAGCAGTGCCTCAGGGTCTAGCTATGGCTACACCTTC
V gene: TRBV7-2; J gene: TRBJ1-2; D gene: -; clone size: -; CDR3 protein: CASSFPGGRTDFNYGYTF; CDR3 DNA: TGTGCCAGCAGCTTCCCCGGGGGCAGGACCGATTTTAACTATGGCTACACCTTC
V gene: TRBV29-1; J gene: TRBJ2-1; D gene: TRBD2; clone size: -; CDR3 protein: CSVEGGGTRTYNEQFF; CDR3 DNA: TGCAGCGTTGAAGGGGGGGGGACTAGGACATACAATGAGCAGTTCTTC
V gene: TRBV5-4; J gene: TRBJ2-1; D gene: TRBD1; clone size: -; CDR3 protein: CASSSGQGRGNEQFF; CDR3 DNA: TGTGCCAGCAGCTCCGGACAGGGAAGAGGCAATGAGCAGTTCTTC
V gene: TRBV18; J gene: TRBJ1-5; D gene: -; clone size: once; CDR3 protein: CASSPSYSLGLQPQHF; CDR3 DNA: TGTGCCAGCTCACCATCGTATAGTCTTGGTCTTCAGCCCCAGCATTTT
V gene: TRBV3-1/TRBV3-2; J gene: TRBJ1-6; D gene: -; clone size: -; CDR3 protein: CASSQGRQALLHF; CDR3 DNA: TGTGCCAGCAGCCAAGGGAGACAGGCCCTGCTCCACTTT
V gene: TRBV19; J gene: TRBJ1-1; D gene: -; clone size: -; CDR3 protein: CASRVAGTVNTEAFF; CDR3 DNA: TGTGCCAGTAGGGTCGCCGGGACGGTGAACACTGAAGCTTTCTTT
V gene: TRBV7-9; J gene: TRBJ2-7; D gene: TRBD1; clone size: -; CDR3 protein: CASSLAGQGYEQYF; CDR3 DNA: TGTGCCAGCAGCTTAGCGGGACAGGGCTACGAGCAGTACTTC
V gene: TRBV19; J gene: TRBJ1-4; D gene: -; clone size: -; CDR3 protein: CASSGGTHGRVTNEKLFF; CDR3 DNA: TGTGCCAGTAGTGGCGGGACACACGGGCGAGTAACTAATGAAAAACTGTTTTTT
V gene: TRBV7-8; J gene: TRBJ1-4; D gene: -; clone size: few; CDR3 protein: CASGGRTEKNEKLFF; CDR3 DNA: TGTGCCAGCGGGGGGCGGACCGAGAAGAATGAAAAACTGTTTTTT
V gene: TRBV11-2; J gene: TRBJ1-2; D gene: TRBD1; clone size: -; CDR3 protein: CASSTDRVGYGYTF; CDR3 DNA: TGTGCCAGCAGCACAGACAGGGTGGGTTATGGCTACACCTTC
V gene: TRBV28; J gene: TRBJ1-2; D gene: TRBD1; clone size: -; CDR3 protein: CASVRQGYYGYTF; CDR3 DNA: TGTGCCAGTGTCAGACAGGGGTACTATGGCTACACCTTC
V gene: TRBV7-9; J gene: TRBJ1-2; D gene: -; clone size: -; CDR3 protein: CASSPTQQLLPYGYTF; CDR3 DNA: TGTGCCAGCAGCCCAACCCAACAGCTCCTCCCCTATGGCTACACCTTC
V gene: TRBV7-9; J gene: TRBJ1-2; D gene: -; clone size: once; CDR3 protein: CASSFGTSTFYGYTF; CDR3 DNA: TGTGCCAGCAGCTTCGGGACCTCGACCTTCTATGGCTACACCTTC
V gene: TRBV18; J gene: TRBJ1-2; D gene: TRBD1; clone size: once; CDR3 protein: CASSPGPQGVTANYGYTF; CDR3 DNA: TGTGCCAGCTCTCCCGGTCCCCAGGGGGTGACTGCTAACTATGGCTACACCTTC
V gene: TRBV9; J gene: TRBJ2-3; D gene: -; clone size: -; CDR3 protein: CASSVEGALEAFETDTQYF; CDR3 DNA: TGTGCCAGCAGCGTAGAGGGTGCTCTCGAGGCGTTCGAGACAGATACGCAGTATTTT
V gene: TRBV15; J gene: TRBJ2-7; D gene: TRBD2; clone size: -; CDR3 protein: CATSRDREGSYEQYF; CDR3 DNA: TGTGCCACCAGCAGAGATCGGGAGGGAAGTTACGAGCAGTACTTC
V gene: TRBV30; J gene: TRBJ1-3; D gene: -; clone size: -; CDR3 protein: CAWSASGNTIYF; CDR3 DNA: TGTGCCTGGAGTGCCTCTGGAAACACCATATATTTT
V gene: TRBV4-1; J gene: TRBJ2-1; D gene: -; clone size: -; CDR3 protein: CASSQEYGGGNEQFF; CDR3 DNA: TGCGCCAGCAGCCAAGAGTACGGGGGCGGCAATGAGCAGTTCTTC
V gene: TRBV10-3; J gene: TRBJ1-2; D gene: -; clone size: -; CDR3 protein: CAISQLPRGANYGYTF; CDR3 DNA: TGTGCCATCAGTCAACTCCCCCGGGGGGCTAACTATGGCTACACCTTC
V gene: TRBV7-2; J gene: TRBJ2-3; D gene: -; clone size: -; CDR3 protein: CASSSGSTDTQYF; CDR3 DNA: TGTGCCAGCAGCTCCGGGTCCACAGATACGCAGTATTTT
V gene: TRBV11-2; J gene: TRBJ2-2; D gene: TRBD2; clone size: -; CDR3 protein: CASSSSGGVASGELFF; CDR3 DNA: TGTGCCAGCAGCTCCAGCGGGGGGGTTGCTAGCGGGGAGCTGTTTTTT
V gene: TRBV19; J gene: TRBJ2-1; D gene: TRBD2; clone size: -; CDR3 protein: CASSTGLAVYNEQFF; CDR3 DNA: TGTGCCAGTAGTACCGGACTAGCGGTATACAATGAGCAGTTCTTC
V gene: TRBV7-8; J gene: TRBJ2-7; D gene: TRBD1; clone size: -; CDR3 protein: CASSSGQGRHEQYF; CDR3 DNA: TGTGCCAGCAGTTCCGGACAGGGGAGGCACGAGCAGTACTTC
V gene: TRBV2; J gene: TRBJ1-5; D gene: -; clone size: -; CDR3 protein: CASRGGRDQPQHF; CDR3 DNA: TGTGCCAGCAGGGGGGGGAGGGATCAGCCCCAGCATTTT